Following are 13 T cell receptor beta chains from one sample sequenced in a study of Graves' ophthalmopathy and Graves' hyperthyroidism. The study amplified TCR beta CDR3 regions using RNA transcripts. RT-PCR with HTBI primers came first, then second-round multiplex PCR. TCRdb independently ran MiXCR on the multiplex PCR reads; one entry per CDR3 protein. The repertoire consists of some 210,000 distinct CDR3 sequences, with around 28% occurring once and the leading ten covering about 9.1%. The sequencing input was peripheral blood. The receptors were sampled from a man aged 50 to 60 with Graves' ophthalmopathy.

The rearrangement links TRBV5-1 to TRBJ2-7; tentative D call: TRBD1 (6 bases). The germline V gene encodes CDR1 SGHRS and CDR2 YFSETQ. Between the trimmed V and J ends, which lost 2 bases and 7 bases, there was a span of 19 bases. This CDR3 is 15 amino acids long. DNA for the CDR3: TGCGCCAGCAGCTTCGACGGGCCAGGGGTTTGGGAGCAGTACTTC. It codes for CASSFDGPGVWEQYF. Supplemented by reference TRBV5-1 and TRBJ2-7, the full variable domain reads KAGVTQTPRYLIKTRGQQVTLSCSPISGHRSVSWYQQTPGQGLQFLFEYFSETQRNKGNFPGRFSGRQFSNSRSEMNVSTLELGDSALYLCASSFDGPGVWEQYFGPGTRLTVT.

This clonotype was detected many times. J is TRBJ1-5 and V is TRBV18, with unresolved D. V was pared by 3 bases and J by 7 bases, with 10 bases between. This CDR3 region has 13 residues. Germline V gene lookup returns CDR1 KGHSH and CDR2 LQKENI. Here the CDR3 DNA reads TGTGCCAGCTCACCGACCGACCGCCAGCCCCAGCATTTT. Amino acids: CASSPTDRQPQHF. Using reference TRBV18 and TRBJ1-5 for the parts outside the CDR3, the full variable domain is NAGVMQNPRHLVRRRGQEARLRCSPMKGHSHVYWYRQLPEEGLKFMVYLQKENIIDESGMPKERFSAEFPKEGPSILRIQQVVRGDSAAYFCASSPTDRQPQHFGDGTRLSIL.

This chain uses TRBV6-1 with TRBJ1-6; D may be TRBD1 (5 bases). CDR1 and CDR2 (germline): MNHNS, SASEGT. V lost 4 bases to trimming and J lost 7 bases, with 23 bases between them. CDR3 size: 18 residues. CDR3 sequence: CASSVISGAGTANSPLHF. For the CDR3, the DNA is TGTGCCAGCAGTGTTATTTCTGGGGCCGGGACCGCGAATTCACCCCTCCACTTT.

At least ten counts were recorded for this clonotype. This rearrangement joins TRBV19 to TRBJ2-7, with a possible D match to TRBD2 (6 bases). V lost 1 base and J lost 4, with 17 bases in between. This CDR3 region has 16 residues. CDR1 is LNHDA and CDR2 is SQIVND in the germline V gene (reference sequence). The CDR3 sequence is CASSIGPAGNGYEQYF. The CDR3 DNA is TGTGCCAGTAGTATAGGCCCGGCGGGAAACGGTTACGAGCAGTACTTC.

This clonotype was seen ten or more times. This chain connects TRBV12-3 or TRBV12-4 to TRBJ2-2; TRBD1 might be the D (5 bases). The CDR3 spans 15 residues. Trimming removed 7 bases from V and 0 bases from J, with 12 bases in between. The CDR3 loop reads CASTQDRPNTGELFF. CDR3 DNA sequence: TGTGCCAGCACCCAAGACAGACCGAACACCGGGGAGCTGTTTTTT.

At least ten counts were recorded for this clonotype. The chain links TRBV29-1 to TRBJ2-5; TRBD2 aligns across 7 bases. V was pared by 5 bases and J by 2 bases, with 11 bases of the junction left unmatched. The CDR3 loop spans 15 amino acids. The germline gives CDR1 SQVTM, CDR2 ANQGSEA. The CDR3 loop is CSVRIGLAAQETQYF. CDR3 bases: TGCAGCGTTCGAATTGGGCTAGCGGCTCAAGAGACCCAGTACTTC.

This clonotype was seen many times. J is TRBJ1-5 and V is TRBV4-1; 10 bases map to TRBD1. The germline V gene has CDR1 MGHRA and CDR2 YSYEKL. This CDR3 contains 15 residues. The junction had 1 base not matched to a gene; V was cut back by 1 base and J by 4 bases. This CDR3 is CASSQGGQGNQPQHF. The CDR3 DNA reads TGCGCCAGCAGCCAAGGGGGACAGGGGAATCAGCCCCAGCATTTT.

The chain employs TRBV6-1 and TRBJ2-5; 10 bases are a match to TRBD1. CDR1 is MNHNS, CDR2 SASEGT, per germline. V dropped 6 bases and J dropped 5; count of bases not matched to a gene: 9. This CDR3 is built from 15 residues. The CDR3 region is CASSPRQGAWETQYF. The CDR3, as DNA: TGTGCCAGCAGCCCAAGACAGGGGGCTTGGGAGACCCAGTACTTC.

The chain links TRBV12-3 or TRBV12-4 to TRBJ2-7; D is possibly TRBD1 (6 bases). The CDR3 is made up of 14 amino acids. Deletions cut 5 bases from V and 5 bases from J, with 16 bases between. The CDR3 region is CASSPIQGSDEQYF. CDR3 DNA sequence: TGTGCCAGCAGTCCAATACAGGGCTCAGACGAGCAGTACTTC.

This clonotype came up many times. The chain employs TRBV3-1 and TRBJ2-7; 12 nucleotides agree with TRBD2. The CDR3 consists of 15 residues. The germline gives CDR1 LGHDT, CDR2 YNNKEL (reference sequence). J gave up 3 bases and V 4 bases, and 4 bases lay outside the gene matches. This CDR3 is CASSLSSGRGYEQYF. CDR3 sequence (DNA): TGTGCCAGCAGCCTATCTAGCGGGAGGGGCTACGAGCAGTACTTC.

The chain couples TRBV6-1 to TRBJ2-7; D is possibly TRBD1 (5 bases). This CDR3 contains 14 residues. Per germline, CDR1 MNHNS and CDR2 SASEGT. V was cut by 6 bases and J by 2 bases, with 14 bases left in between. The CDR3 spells CASRIRAWAYEQYF. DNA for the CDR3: TGTGCCAGCAGGATCAGGGCTTGGGCCTACGAGCAGTACTTC.

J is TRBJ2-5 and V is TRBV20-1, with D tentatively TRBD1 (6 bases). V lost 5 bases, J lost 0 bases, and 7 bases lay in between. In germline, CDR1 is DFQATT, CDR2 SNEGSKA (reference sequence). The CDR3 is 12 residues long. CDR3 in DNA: TGCAGTGCTCGGACAGACCAAGAGACCCAGTACTTC. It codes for CSARTDQETQYF.

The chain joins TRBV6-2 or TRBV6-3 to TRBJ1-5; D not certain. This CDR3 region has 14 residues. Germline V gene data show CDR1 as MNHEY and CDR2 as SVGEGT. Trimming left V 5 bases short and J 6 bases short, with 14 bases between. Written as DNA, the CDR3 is TGTGCCAGCAGTGACCGCCCTTTGGGTCAGCCCCAGCATTTT. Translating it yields CASSDRPLGQPQHF.